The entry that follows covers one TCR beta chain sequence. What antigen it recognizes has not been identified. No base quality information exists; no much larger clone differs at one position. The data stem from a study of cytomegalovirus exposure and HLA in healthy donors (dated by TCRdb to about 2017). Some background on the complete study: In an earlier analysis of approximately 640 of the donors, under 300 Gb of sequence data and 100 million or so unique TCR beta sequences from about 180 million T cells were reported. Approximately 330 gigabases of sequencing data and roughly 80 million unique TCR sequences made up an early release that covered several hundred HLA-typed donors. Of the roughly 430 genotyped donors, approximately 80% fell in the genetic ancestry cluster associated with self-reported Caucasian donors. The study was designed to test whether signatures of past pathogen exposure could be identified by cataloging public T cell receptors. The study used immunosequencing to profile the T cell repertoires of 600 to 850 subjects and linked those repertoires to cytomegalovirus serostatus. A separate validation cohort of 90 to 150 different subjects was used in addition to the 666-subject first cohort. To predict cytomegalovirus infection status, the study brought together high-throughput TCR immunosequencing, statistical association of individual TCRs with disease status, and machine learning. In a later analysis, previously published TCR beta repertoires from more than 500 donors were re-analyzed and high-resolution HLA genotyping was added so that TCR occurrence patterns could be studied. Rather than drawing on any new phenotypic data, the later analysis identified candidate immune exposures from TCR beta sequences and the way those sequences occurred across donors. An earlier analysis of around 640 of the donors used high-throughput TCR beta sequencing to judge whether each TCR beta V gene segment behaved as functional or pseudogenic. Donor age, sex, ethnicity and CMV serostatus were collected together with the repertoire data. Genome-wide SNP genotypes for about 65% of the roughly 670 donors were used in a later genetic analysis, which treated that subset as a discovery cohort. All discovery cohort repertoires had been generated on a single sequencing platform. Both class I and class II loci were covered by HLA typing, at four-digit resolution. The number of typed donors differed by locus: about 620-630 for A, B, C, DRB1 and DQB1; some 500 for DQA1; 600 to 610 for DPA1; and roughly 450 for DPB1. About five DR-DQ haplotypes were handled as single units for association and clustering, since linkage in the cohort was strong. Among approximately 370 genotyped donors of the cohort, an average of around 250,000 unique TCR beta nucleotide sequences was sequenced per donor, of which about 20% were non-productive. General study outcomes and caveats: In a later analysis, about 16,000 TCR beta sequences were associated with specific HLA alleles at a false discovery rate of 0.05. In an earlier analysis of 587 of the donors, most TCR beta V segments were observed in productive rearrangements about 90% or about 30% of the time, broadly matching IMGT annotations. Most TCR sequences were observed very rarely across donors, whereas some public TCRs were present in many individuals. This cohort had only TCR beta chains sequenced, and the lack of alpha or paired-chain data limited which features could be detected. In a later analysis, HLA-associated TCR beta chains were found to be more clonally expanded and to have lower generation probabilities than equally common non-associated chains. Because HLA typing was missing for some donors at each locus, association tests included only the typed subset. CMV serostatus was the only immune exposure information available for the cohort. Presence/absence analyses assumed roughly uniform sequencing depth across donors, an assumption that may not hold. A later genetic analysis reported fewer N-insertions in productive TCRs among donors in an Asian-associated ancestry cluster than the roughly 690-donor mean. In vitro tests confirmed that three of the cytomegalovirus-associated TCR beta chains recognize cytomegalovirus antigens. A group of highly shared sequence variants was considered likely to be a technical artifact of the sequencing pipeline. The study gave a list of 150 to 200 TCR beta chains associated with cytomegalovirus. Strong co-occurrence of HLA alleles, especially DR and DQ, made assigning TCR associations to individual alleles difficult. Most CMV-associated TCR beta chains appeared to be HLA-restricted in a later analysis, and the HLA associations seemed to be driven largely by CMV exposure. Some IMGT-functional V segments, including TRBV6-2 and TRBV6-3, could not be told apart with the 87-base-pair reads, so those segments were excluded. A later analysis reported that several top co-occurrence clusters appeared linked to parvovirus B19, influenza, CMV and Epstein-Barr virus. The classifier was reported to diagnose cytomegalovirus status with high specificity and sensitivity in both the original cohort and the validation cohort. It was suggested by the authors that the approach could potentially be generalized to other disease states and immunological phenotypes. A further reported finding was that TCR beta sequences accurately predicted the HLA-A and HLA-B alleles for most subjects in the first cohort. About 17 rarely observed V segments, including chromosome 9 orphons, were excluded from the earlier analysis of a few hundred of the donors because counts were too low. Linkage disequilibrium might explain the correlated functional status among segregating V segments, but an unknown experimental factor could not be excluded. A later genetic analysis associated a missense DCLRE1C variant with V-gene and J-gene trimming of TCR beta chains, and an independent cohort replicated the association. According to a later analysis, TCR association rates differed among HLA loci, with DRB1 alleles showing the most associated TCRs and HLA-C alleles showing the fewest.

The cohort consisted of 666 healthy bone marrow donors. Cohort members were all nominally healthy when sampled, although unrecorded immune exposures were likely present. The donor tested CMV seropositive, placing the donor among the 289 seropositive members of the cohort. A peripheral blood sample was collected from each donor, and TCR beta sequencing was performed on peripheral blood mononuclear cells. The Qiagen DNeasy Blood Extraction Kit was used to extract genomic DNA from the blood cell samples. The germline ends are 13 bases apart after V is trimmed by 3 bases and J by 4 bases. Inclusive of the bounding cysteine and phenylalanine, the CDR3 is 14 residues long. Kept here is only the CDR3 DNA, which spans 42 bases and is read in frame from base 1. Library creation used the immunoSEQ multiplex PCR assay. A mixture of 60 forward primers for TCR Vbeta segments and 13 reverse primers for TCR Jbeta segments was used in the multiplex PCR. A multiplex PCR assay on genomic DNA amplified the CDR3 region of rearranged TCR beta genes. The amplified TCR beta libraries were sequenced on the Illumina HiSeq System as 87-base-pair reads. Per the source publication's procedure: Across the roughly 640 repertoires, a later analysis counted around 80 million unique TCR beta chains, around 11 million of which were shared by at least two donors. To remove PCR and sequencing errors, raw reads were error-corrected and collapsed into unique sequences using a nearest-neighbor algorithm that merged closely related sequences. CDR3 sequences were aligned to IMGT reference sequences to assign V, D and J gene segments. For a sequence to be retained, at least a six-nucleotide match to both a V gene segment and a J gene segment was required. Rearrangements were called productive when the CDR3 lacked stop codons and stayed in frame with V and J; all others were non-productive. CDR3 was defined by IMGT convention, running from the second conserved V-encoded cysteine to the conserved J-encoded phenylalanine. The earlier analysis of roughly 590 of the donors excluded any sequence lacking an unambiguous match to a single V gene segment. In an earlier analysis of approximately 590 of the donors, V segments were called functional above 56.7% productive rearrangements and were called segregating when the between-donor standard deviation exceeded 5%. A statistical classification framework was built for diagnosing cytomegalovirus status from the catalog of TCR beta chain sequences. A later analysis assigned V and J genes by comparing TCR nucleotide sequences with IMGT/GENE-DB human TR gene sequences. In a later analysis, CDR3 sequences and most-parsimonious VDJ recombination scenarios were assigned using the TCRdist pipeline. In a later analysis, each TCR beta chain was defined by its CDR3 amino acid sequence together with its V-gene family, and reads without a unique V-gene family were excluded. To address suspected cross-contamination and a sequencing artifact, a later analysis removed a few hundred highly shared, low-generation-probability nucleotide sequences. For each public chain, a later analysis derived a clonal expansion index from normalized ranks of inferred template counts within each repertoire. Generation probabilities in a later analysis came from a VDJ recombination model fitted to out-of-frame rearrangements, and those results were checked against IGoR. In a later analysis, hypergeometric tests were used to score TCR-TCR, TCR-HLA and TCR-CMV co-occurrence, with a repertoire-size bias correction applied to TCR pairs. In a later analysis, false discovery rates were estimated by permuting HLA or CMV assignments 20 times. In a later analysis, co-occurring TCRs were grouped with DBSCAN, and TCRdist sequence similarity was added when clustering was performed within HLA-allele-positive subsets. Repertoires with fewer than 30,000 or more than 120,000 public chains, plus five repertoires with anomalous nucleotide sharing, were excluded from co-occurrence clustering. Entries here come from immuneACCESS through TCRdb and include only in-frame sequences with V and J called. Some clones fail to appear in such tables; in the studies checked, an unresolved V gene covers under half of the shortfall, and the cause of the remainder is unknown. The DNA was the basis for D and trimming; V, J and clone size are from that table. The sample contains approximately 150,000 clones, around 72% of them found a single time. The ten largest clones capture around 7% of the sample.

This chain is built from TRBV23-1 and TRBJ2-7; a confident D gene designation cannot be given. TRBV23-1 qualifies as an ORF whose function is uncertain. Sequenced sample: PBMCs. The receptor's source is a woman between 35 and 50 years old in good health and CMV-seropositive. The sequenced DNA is TGCGCCAGCAGTCATCCAGGTTCTCGATACGAGCAGTACTTC. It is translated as CASSHPGSRYEQYF.